The present T cell receptor beta chain was sequenced within a study of blood T cell repertoires in COVID-19. The wider study: Italy, Spain and the United States were the sources of the convalescent and acute COVID-19 samples. T cells, B-cell-depleted T cells, or PBMCs supplied cDNA or gDNA.

How the authors handled the data: Using reference gene primer amplification, nucleated cell counts were estimated. Method: immunoSEQ multiplex PCR; TCRdb's copy keeps in-frame clones and lacks some. V and J calls and clone size are as listed in that table; D and trimming were resolved from the DNA. The repertoire includes 95,000 to 150,000 clones, around 83% of them detected once, and about 11% sits in the top ten. This TCR came from a man aged 60 to 75 with acute or convalescent COVID-19. Source material: peripheral blood.

CDR3 in DNA: TGTGCCAGCAGTTTAGCTCGGGTTAAAGATACGCAGTATTTT. This codes for CASSLARVKDTQYF. V and J are TRBV27 and TRBJ2-3, with D hard to call. Germline V gives CDR1 MNHEY, CDR2 SMNVEV (reference sequence). This CDR3 comprises 14 residues. V lost 2 bases and J lost 5, with 11 bases in between.